Below, 3 T cell receptor beta chains from the same sample are listed, as sequenced in a study of cytomegalovirus exposure and HLA in healthy donors. Primers for the PCR totalled 60 Vbeta and 13 Jbeta. Repertoires were generated with immunoSEQ multiplex PCR, while TCRdb's copy carries only in-frame clones and drops some. Of approximately 300,000 clones in the sample, about four fifths were seen once. The material sequenced was PBMCs. The receptor source for this set is a woman aged 40 to 50 in good health and CMV-seropositive.

The chain employs TRBV28 and TRBJ2-7; 9 bases align to TRBD1. The CDR3 is 13 residues long. Germline V gene data show CDR1 as MDHEN and CDR2 as SYDVKM. J gave up 4 bases and V 6 bases, and 4 bases lay outside the gene matches. The CDR3 protein is CASRGTGRYEQYF. In DNA form, the CDR3 reads TGTGCCAGCAGGGGGACAGGGCGGTACGAGCAGTACTTC.

The sample holds one count of this clone. Other DNA variants within this sample encode the same CDR3. The CDR3 protein is CASSLGRVGTGELFF. In DNA form, the CDR3 reads TGTGCCAGCAGCTTAGGGAGGGTGGGGACCGGGGAGCTGTTTTTT. V usage is TRBV7-8 and J usage is TRBJ2-2; tentative D call: TRBD2 (6 bases). This CDR3 has 15 residues. Trimming removed 1 base at V and 5 bases at J, with 11 bases between. Germline V gene sequence: CDR1 SGHVS, CDR2 FQNEAQ. The variable domain in full, with the rest retrieved from reference TRBV7-8 and TRBJ2-2, is GAGVSQSPRYKVAKRGQDVALRCDPISGHVSLFWYQQALGQGPEFLTYFQNEAQLDKSGLPSDRFFAERPEGSVSTLKIQRTQQEDSAVYLCASSLGRVGTGELFFGEGSRLTVL.

The chain links TRBV7-9 to TRBJ2-3; 7 positions agree with TRBD2. V trimming: 5 bases; J trimming: 6 bases; junction bases outside the gene matches: 5. CDR3 length equals 13 residues. Germline V gene sequence: CDR1 SEHNR, CDR2 FQNEAQ (reference sequence). The DNA for the CDR3 is TGTGCCAGCAGCCGCGGGAGTTGGGATACGCAGTATTTT. The encoded protein is CASSRGSWDTQYF.